This T cell receptor beta chain was found in a study of shared clonotypes between healthy human individuals (TCRdb year 2020). About the study as a whole: The cohort included a few men and a couple of women between 18 and 49 years of age. Per donor, three plates each were used for CD4 naive and CD4 memory, two for CD8 naive, and one for CD8 memory. To estimate repertoire size and how much clonotypes are shared between individuals, the study performed deep sequencing of blood TCR repertoires from a few healthy adults. To increase sequencing depth and limit assay-specific biases, TCR repertoire library preparation and sequencing were carried out by different laboratories using diverse techniques. Leukapheresis yielded between about 0.94 and 8.9 billion PBMCs per donor.

Using the deep immunoSEQ assay, multiplex PCR amplified TCR CDR3 regions from genomic DNA. Genomic DNA extracted from each cell subset was distributed evenly over all wells of several immunoSEQ 96-well plates, and each plate served as one replicate. For sorted subsets, each replicate PCR was loaded with 150 to 250 ng genomic DNA, equivalent to about 33,000 T cell genomes. The purified libraries were quantified using a Qubit 3.0 fluorometer, sized with a Bioanalyzer 2100, and then quantified again using the KAPA Library Quantification kit. Every immunoSEQ 96-well plate was sequenced on a dedicated single-read 150-cycle Illumina NextSeq 550 flow cell. Per the source publication's procedure: Because the immunoSEQ output held only junctional sequences and lacked quality scores, the filtering could not match the filtering applied to full-length reads. To assign V/J genes and CDR3, sequences were annotated against IMGT germline references using PyIR, a Python wrapper for IgBLAST v1.9. Reads with weak V/J assignments (E-value above 1e-6), missing CDR3, stop codons, out-of-frame junctions, or ambiguous translated residues were removed. V3J clonotypes were defined as sequences sharing an identical inferred V gene, J gene, and CDR3 amino acid sequence. Percentage overlap between repertoires was computed as shared unique clonotypes divided by the size of the smaller repertoire. RTK rarefaction, the Chao1 estimator, and Recon v2.1 estimates of unobserved clonotypes were used to assess repertoire richness. For all TCRbeta clonotypes obtained by the gDNA method from a few donors, generation probabilities were computed with OLGA. Imported from immuneACCESS, the table was reduced by TCRdb to in-frame sequences with V and J called. These copies leave out some clones; in studies compared against another copy, an unresolved V gene accounts for under half, and the cause of the remainder is not known. Clone size and V and J calls were adopted from that table, with D and trimming inferred from the DNA. Counted in this sample were millions of clones; more than 90% of them appeared once. Jointly, the top ten make up roughly 0.15% of the sample.

The V and J ends are trimmed by 3 bases and 2 bases, leaving 7 bases between them. The germline V gene (reference sequence) sets CDR1 to LNHDA and CDR2 to SQIVND. From the cysteine through the phenylalanine, the CDR3 covers 14 amino acids. The DNA shown is the 42-base CDR3, in frame from base 1. In regard to this clone: The antigen it recognizes is unknown. No per-base quality is available; no much larger clone lies one base away.

What the research found in general, with its limitations: Compared with non-shared clonotypes, the clonotypes found in all four sorted-subset donors had higher generation probabilities. About 4.5% of naive CD4, 3.5% of naive CD8, roughly 2.4% of memory CD4, and around 0.4% of memory CD8 clonotypes were shared across several donors. Even with the large sequencing depth, rarefaction of the sorted-subset datasets indicated that sequencing was incomplete. Pairwise subsampling indicated that sequencing depth was expected to affect the degree of clonotype sharing among donors. Only blood was sampled, and tissue TCR repertoires likely differ from those in blood. Naive subsets generally had larger estimated clonotype richness than memory subsets. Because the study included only a small number of donors, the genetic and exposure-history diversity represented was limited.

Healthy HIV-negative adults with no recently reported acute infections or vaccinations were included as donors. Only Caucasian adults living in Nashville, Tennessee, USA were represented among the donors. CD4+ T cells were enriched through magnetic negative selection, after which naive cells were positively selected on CD45RA and the remaining negative fraction served as the memory subset. Blood was collected by leukapheresis, and PBMCs were isolated by Ficoll-Histopaque density gradient centrifugation and then cryopreserved in liquid nitrogen vapor phase. Purity and quantity of every magnetically sorted T cell population were checked by analytical flow cytometry. Genomic DNA was isolated from every sorted fraction and measured by UV absorbance on a Nanodrop 2000c.

Sequenced: naive CD4+ T cells sorted from blood. The intended sense of this specimen's cell subset or site label: CD45RA+ positively selected. Here the chain combines TRBV19 and TRBJ2-2; too little of a D gene remains to name it. The receptor was isolated from a man aged 18-30 years in good health. The CDR3 protein is CASSMYANTGELFF. The DNA is as follows: TGTGCCAGTAGTATGTACGCCAACACCGGGGAGCTGTTTTTT.